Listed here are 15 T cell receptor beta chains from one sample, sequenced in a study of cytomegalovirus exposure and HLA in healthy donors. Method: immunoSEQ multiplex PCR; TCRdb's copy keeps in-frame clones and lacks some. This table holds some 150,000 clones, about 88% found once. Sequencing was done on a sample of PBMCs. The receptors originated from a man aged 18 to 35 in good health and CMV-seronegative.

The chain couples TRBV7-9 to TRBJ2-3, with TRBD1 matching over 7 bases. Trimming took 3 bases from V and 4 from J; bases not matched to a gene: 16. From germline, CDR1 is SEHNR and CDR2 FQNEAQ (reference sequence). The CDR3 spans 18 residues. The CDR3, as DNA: TGTGCCAGCAGCTTCAACAGGGGAGCAATTCGTCCCTCAGATACGCAGTATTTT. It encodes CASSFNRGAIRPSDTQYF.

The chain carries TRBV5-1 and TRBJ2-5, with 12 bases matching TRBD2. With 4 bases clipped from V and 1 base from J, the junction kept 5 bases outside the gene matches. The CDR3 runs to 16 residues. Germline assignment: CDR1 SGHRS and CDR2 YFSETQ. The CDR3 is CASSQRLAGVQETQYF. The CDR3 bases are TGCGCCAGCAGCCAGCGACTAGCGGGAGTCCAAGAGACCCAGTACTTC.

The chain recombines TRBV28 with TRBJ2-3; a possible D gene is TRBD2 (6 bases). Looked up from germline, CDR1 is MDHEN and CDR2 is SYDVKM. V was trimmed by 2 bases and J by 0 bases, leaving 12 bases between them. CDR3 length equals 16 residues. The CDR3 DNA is TGTGCCAGCAGTTTAGGAGGGTCCCATAGCACAGATACGCAGTATTTT. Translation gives CASSLGGSHSTDTQYF. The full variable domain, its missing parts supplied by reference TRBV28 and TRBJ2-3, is DVKVTQSSRYLVKRTGEKVFLECVQDMDHENMFWYRQDPGLGLRLIYFSYDVKMKEKGDIPEGYSVSREKKERFSLILESASTNQTSMYLCASSLGGSHSTDTQYFGPGTRLTVL.

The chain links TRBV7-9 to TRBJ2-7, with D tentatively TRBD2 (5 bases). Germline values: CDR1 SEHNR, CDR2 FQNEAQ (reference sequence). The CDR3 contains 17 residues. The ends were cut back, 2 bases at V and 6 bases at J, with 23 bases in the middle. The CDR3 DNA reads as TGTGCCAGCAGCTTAATAAAAATCACTAGTCCCGTTAGCGAGCAGTACTTC. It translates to CASSLIKITSPVSEQYF.

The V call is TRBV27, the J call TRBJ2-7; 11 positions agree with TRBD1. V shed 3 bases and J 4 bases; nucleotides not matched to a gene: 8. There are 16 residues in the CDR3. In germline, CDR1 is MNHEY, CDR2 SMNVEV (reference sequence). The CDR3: CASSFGSGQGGYEQYF. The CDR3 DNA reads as TGTGCCAGCAGTTTTGGGTCGGGACAGGGGGGTTACGAGCAGTACTTC.

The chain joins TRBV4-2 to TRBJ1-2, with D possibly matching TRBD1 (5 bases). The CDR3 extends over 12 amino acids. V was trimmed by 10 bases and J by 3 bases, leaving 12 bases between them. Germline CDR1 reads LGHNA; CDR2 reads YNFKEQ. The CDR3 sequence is CATGGADYGYTF. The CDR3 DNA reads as TGTGCCACCGGAGGGGCTGACTATGGCTACACCTTC.

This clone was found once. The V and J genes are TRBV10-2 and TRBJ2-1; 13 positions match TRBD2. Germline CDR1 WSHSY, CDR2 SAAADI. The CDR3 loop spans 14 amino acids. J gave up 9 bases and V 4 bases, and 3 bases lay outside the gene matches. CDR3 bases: TGCGCCAGCAGTGTAGGGACTAGCGGGACTGAGCAGTTCTTC. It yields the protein CASSVGTSGTEQFF.

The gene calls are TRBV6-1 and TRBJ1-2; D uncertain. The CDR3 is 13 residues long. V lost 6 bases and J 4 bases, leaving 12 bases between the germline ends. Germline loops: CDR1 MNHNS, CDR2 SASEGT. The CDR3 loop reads CASSHLESYGYTF. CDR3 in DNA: TGTGCCAGCAGCCACCTTGAGAGCTATGGCTACACCTTC.

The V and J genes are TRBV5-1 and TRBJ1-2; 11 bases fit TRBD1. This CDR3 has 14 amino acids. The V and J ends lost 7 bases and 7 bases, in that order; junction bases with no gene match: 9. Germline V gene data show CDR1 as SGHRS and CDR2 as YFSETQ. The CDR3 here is CASREPGQGGGYTF. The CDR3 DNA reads TGCGCCAGCCGGGAACCGGGACAGGGGGGTGGCTACACCTTC. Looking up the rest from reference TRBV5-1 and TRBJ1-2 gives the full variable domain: KAGVTQTPRYLIKTRGQQVTLSCSPISGHRSVSWYQQTPGQGLQFLFEYFSETQRNKGNFPGRFSGRQFSNSRSEMNVSTLELGDSALYLCASREPGQGGGYTFGSGTRLTVV.

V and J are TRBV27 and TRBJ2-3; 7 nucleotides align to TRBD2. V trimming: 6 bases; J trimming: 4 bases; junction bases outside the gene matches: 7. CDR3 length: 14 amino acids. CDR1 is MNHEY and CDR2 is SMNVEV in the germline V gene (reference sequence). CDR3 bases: TGTGCCAGCAGCACGGGACTAAAACCAGATACGCAGTATTTT. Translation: CASSTGLKPDTQYF.

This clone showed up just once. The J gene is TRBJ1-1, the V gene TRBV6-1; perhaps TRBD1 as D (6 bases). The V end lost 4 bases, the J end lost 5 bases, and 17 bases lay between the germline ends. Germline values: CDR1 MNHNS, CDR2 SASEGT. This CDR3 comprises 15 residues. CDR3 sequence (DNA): TGTGCCAGCAGTGGGATCCAGGGGATGGGGACTGAAGCTTTCTTT. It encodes CASSGIQGMGTEAFF.

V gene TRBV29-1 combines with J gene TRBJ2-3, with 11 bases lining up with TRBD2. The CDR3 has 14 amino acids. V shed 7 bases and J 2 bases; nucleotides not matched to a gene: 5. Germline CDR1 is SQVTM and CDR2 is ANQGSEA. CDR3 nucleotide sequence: TGCAGCGGGCGACTAGCGGGGACCACAGATACGCAGTATTTT. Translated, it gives CSGRLAGTTDTQYF.

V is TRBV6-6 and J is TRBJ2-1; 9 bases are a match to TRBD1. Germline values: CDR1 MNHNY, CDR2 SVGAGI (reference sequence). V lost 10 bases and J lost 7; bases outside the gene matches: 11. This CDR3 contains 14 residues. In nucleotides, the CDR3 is TGTGCCATCAAAGTCCCGGGACAGGGAAATGAGCAGTTCTTC. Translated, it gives CAIKVPGQGNEQFF.

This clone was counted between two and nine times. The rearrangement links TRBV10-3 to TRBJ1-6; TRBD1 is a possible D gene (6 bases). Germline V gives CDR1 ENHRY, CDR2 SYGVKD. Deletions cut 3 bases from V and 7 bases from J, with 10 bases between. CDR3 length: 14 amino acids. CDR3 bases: TGTGCCATCAGTGACCCGGACAGCAATTCACCCCTCCACTTT. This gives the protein CAISDPDSNSPLHF.

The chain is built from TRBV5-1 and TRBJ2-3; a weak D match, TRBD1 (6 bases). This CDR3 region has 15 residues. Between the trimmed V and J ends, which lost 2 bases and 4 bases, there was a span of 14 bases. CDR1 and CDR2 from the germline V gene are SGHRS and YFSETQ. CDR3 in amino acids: CASSFGQSFADTQYF. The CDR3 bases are TGCGCCAGCAGCTTTGGACAGAGCTTCGCAGATACGCAGTATTTT.